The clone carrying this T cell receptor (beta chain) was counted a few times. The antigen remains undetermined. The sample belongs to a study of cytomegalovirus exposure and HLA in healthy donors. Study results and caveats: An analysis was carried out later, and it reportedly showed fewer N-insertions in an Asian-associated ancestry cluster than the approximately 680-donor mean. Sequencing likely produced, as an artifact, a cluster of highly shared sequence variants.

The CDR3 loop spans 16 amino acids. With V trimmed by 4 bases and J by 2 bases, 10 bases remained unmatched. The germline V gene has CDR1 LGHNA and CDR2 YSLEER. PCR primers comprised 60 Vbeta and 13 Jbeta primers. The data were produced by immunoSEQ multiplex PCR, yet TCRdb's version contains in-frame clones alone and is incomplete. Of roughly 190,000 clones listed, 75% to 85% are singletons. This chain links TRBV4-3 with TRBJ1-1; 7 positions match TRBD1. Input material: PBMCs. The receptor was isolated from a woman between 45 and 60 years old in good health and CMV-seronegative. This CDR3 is CASSRSTGLLNTEAFF. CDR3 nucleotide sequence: TGCGCCAGCAGCCGCTCGACAGGGCTGCTAAACACTGAAGCTTTCTTT.